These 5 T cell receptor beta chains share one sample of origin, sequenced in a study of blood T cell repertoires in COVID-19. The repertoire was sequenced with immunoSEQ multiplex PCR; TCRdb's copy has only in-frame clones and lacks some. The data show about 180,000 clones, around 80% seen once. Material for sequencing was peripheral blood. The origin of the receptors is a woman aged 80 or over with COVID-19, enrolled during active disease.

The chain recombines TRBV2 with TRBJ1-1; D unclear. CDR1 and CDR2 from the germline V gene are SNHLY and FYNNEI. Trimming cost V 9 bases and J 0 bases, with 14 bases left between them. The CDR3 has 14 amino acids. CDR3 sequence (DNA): TGTGCCAGTGACGGAGCGACCATGAACACTGAAGCTTTCTTT. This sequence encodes CASDGATMNTEAFF.

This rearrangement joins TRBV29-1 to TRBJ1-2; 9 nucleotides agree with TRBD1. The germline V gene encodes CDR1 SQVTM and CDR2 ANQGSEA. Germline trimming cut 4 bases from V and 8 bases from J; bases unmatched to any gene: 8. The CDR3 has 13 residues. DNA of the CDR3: TGCAGCGTTGCACAGGGGGCGCGGCAGGGCTACACCTTC. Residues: CSVAQGARQGYTF.

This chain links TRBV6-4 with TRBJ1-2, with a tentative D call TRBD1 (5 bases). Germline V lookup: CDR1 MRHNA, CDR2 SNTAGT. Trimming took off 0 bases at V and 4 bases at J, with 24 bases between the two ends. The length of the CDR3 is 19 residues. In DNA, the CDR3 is TGTGCCAGCAGTGACTCGATACAAAAACTGACCAGGGACTTCTATGGCTACACCTTC. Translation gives CASSDSIQKLTRDFYGYTF.

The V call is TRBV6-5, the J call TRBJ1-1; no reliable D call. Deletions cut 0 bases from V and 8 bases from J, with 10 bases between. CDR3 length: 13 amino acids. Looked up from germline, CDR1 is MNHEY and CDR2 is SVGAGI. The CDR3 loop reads CASSYSAQVEAFF. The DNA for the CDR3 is TGTGCCAGCAGTTACTCTGCCCAGGTGGAAGCTTTCTTT.

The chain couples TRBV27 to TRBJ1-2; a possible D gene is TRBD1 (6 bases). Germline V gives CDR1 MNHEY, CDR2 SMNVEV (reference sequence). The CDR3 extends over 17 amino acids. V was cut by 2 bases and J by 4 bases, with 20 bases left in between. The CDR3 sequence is CASSLAGTRLFGYGYTF. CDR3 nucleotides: TGTGCCAGCAGTTTAGCAGGGACAAGGCTCTTTGGCTATGGCTACACCTTC.